This T cell receptor beta chain appears in the sequencing data of a study of cytomegalovirus exposure and HLA in healthy donors. Study-level points and caveats: In an earlier analysis, productive rearrangement rates for most beta V segments clustered near 87% or 30%. CMV antigen specificity of a few CMV-associated chains was confirmed in vitro.

Germline V gene sequence: CDR1 LNHDA, CDR2 SQIVND (reference sequence). CDR3 length: 15 amino acids. V lost 5 bases, J lost 0 bases, and 13 bases lay in between. 13 Jbeta primers and 60 Vbeta primers were used for the PCR. The method was immunoSEQ multiplex PCR; TCRdb's version includes in-frame clones alone and lacks a portion of them. The table records roughly 45,000 clones, around three quarters of them present only once. Notes on this clone: Its antigen is still unknown.

The sample consisted of PBMCs. The clonotype was recovered from a man aged 25-45 years in good health and CMV-seronegative. This chain links TRBV19 with TRBJ1-1; possible D gene TRBD1, 6 bases. CDR3 sequence reads: CASSALQGLNTEAFF. Here the CDR3 DNA reads TGTGCCAGTAGTGCATTACAGGGTTTGAACACTGAAGCTTTCTTT.